The clone carrying this TCR beta chain was found a few times. Its antigen is still unknown. This sample includes further DNA sequences coding for the same CDR3. Expressed TCRB transcripts were sequenced, since all the RNA that had been isolated was reverse transcribed. The average output of naive, central memory and regulatory T cell samples was millions of reads. The method was immunoSEQ multiplex PCR; TCRdb's version includes in-frame clones alone and lacks a portion of them. The sample consists of 200,000 to 250,000 clones, less than 35% of them appearing once. Per germline, CDR1 SGHAT and CDR2 FQNNGV. This CDR3 contains 13 residues. V dropped 6 bases and J dropped 0 bases, with 9 bases sitting between them. This entry comes from a study of beta chain features in type 1 diabetes. Study observations and caveats: The study found fewer insertions and more deletions at VDJ junctions in type 1 diabetes patients. Significant though moderate, a shortening of TCRB CDR3s appeared in all four CD4+ subsets of Type 1 diabetes patients. Naive, central memory and Treg TCRB repertoires seemed to resemble each other more closely in patients than they did in healthy donors.

This chain uses TRBV11-2 with TRBJ2-7, with D unresolved. Sequences were obtained from central memory CD4+ T cells from blood. The receptor's source is a man under 40 in good health. CDR3 nucleotide sequence: TGTGCCAGCAGTCGTCCGAGCTCCTACGAGCAGTACTTC. Protein product: CASSRPSSYEQYF.